The 3 T cell receptor beta chains listed next were all sequenced from one sample in a study of regulatory T cells in long-lasting Graves disease. The authors built TCR beta libraries using iRepertoire HTBI primers and Arm-PCR of CDR3 regions. TCRdb re-called the multiplex PCR reads with MiXCR, one entry per CDR3 protein. The sample has about 290,000 distinct CDR3 sequences, under 25% seen once. Time point in this sample: persistent/refractory GD, antithyroid drugs over 5 years with positive TRAb. PBMC-extracted RNA yielded the TCR library. Specimen: peripheral blood mononuclear cells (PBMCs), collected when the disease was refractory, from a patient treated with antithyroid drugs. Receptors were obtained from a female donor with Graves disease.

The chain has TRBV12-3 or TRBV12-4 and TRBJ1-5; tentatively, D is TRBD1 (6 bases). The CDR3 runs 18 residues. V was clipped by 6 bases and J by 8 bases, with 29 bases between them. The CDR3 DNA follows: TGTGCCAGCAGCGCCCAAGGCTGGGGGGGGGGGCCGGTTGAGCCCCAGCATTTT. This translates into CASSAQGWGGGPVEPQHF.

This clonotype was detected many times. This chain uses TRBV11-2 with TRBJ1-4, with TRBD1 identical over 7 bases. The CDR3 consists of 13 residues. CDR1 and CDR2 from the germline V gene are SGHAT and FQNNGV. The J segment lost 8 bases and the V segment lost 7 bases, leaving 7 bases of the junction unmatched. As DNA, the CDR3 is TGTGCCAGCACTTTCCAGGGGGAGGAAAAACTGTTTTTT. Amino acids: CASTFQGEEKLFF. The full variable domain, rest sourced from reference TRBV11-2 and TRBJ1-4, is EAGVAQSPRYKIIEKRQSVAFWCNPISGHATLYWYQQILGQGPKLLIQFQNNGVVDDSQLPKDRFSAERLKGVDSTLKIQPAKLEDSAVYLCASTFQGEEKLFFGSGTQLSVL.

Comment on this clonotype: This may be a read error, as it is one base from a much larger clone. J is TRBJ1-4 and V is TRBV20-1, with D maybe TRBD1 (5 bases). The CDR3 extends over 12 amino acids. CDR1 is DFQATT and CDR2 is SNEGSKA in the germline V gene (reference sequence). The CDR3 loop reads CSARAGPEKLSF. CDR3 sequence (DNA): TGCAGTGCTAGAGCGGGGCCAGAAAAACTGTCTTTT.